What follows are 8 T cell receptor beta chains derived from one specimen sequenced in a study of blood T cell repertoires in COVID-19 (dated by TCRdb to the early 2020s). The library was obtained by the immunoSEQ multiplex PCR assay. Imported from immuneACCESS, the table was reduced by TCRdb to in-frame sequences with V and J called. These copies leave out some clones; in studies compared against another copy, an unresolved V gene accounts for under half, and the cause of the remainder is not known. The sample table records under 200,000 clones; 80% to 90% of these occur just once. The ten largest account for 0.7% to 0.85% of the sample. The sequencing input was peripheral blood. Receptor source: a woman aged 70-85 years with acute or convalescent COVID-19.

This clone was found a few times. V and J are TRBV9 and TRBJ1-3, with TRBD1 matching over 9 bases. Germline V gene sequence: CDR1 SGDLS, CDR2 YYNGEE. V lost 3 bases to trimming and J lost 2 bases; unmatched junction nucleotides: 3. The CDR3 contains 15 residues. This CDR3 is CASSAGQGPGNTIYF. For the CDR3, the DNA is TGTGCCAGCAGCGCGGGACAGGGCCCTGGAAACACCATATATTTT.

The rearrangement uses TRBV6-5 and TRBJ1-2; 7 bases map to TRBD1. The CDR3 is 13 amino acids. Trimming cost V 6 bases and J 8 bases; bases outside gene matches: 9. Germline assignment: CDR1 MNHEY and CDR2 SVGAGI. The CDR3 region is CASRQPGQEGYTF. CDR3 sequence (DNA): TGTGCCAGCAGGCAACCTGGACAGGAGGGCTACACCTTC.

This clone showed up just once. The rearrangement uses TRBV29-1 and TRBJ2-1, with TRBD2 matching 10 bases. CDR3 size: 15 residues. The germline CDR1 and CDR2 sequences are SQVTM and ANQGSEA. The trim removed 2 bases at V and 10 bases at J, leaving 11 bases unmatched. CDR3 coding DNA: TGCAGCGTTGAATGGCCTAGCGGGGGCATCCGGGAGCAGTTCTTC. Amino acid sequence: CSVEWPSGGIREQFF.

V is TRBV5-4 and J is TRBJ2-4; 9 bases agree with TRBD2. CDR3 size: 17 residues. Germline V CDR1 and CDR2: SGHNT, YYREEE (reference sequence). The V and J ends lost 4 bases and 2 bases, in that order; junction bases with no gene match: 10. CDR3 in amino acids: CASSLQLAGTTKNIQYF. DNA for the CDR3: TGTGCCAGCAGCCTTCAACTAGCGGGTACAACCAAAAACATTCAGTACTTC.

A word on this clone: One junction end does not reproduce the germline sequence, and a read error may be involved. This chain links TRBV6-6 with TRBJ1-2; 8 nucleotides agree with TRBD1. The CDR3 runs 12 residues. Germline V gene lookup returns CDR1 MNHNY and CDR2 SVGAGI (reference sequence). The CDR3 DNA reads TGTGCCAGCAGTTCTCCTCCGGGGACAGGCGACTTC. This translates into CASSSPPGTGDF.

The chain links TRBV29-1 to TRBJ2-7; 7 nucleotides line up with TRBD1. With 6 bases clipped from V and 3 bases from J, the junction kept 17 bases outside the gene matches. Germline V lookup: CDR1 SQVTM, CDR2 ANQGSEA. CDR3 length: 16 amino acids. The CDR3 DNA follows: TGCAGCGTGGACCCGAGACAGGGAAGAAACTACTACGAGCAGTACTTC. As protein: CSVDPRQGRNYYEQYF.

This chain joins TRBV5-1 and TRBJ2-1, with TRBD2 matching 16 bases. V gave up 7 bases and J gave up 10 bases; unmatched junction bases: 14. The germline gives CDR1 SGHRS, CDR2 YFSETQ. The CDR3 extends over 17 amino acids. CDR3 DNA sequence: TGCGCCAGCGGCAACGGGACTAGCGGGAGGGCCATCGGCGAGCAGTTCTTC. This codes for CASGNGTSGRAIGEQFF.

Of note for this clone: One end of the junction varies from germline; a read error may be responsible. The CDR3 region has the DNA TGTGCTAGCAGCTTAGAACTAGCGTCTGAGCAGTACTTC. Its translation: CASSLELASEQYF. The V and J genes are TRBV7-7 and TRBJ2-7; 7 nucleotides agree with TRBD2. The V gene's germline CDR1 is SSHAT and CDR2 FNYEAQ (reference sequence). The CDR3 extends over 13 amino acids.